A single sample gave rise to the 27 T cell receptor beta chains below, sequenced in a study of blood T cell repertoires in COVID-19. Generated by immunoSEQ multiplex PCR, the TCRdb table keeps only in-frame clones and is missing some. The sample has about 180,000 clones; 70% to 90% are singletons. Sequencing was performed on peripheral blood. The receptors were sampled from a woman in her twenties or thirties with active or convalescent COVID-19.

The chain employs TRBV7-9 and TRBJ1-2, with D unresolved. V was trimmed by 0 bases and J by 8 bases, leaving 13 bases between them. Per the germline V gene, CDR1 is SEHNR and CDR2 is FQNEAQ (reference sequence). This CDR3 spans 14 amino acids. The CDR3 loop reads CASSLAGPRRGYTF. The CDR3 DNA is TGTGCCAGCAGCTTAGCAGGCCCGAGGAGAGGCTACACCTTC. Based on the CDR3 plus reference TRBV7-9 and TRBJ1-2, the full variable domain is DTGVSQNPRHKITKRGQNVTFRCDPISEHNRLYWYRQTLGQGPEFLTYFQNEAQLEKSRLLSDRFSAERPKGSFSTLEIQRTEQGDSAMYLCASSLAGPRRGYTFGSGTRLTVV.

This chain joins TRBV27 and TRBJ2-3; 8 nucleotides line up with TRBD2. The germline V gene encodes CDR1 MNHEY and CDR2 SMNVEV (reference sequence). The trim removed 4 bases at V and 0 bases at J, leaving 6 bases unmatched. The CDR3 is made up of 16 amino acids. Here the CDR3 reads CASSSSRLASTDTQYF. CDR3 in DNA: TGTGCCAGCAGTTCGTCTCGACTAGCGAGCACAGATACGCAGTATTTT.

The V and J genes are TRBV4-2 and TRBJ1-1, with 8 bases lining up with TRBD1. Germline V CDR1 and CDR2: LGHNA, YNFKEQ. The length of the CDR3 is 18 residues. With V trimmed by 2 bases and J by 3 bases, 14 bases remained unmatched. As DNA, the CDR3 is TGTGCCAGCAGCCAAAAGGGGACCACGGGGACAGGAGACACTGAAGCTTTCTTT. Its protein is CASSQKGTTGTGDTEAFF.

CDR3 DNA: TGTGCCAGCAGCGTAGGGGGGCCTTACAATGAGCAGTTCTTC. Its protein product is CASSVGGPYNEQFF. The chain is built from TRBV9 and TRBJ2-1; D may be TRBD1 (6 bases). Trimming cost V 0 bases and J 4 bases, with 8 bases left between them. The CDR3 totals 14 residues. The germline V gene encodes CDR1 SGDLS and CDR2 YYNGEE. The whole variable domain, remainder taken from reference TRBV9 and TRBJ2-1, is DSGVTQTPKHLITATGQRVTLRCSPRSGDLSVYWYQQSLDQGLQFLIQYYNGEERAKGNILERFSAQQFPDLHSELNLSSLELGDSALYFCASSVGGPYNEQFFGPGTRLTVL.

A single count supports this clone. The rearrangement joins TRBV27 to TRBJ1-1; a weak D match, TRBD1 (5 bases). CDR3 length equals 15 residues. CDR1 is MNHEY and CDR2 is SMNVEV in the germline V gene (reference sequence). Trimming pared 3 bases from V and 0 bases from J, leaving 11 bases between. CDR3 DNA sequence: TGTGCCAGCAGTTTGGGGCGAACAATGAACACTGAAGCTTTCTTT. Translating it yields CASSLGRTMNTEAFF.

This clone is a singleton in its sample. V gene TRBV2 combines with J gene TRBJ2-2, with a tentative D call TRBD1 (6 bases). Looked up from germline, CDR1 is SNHLY and CDR2 is FYNNEI. Trimming shortened V by 3 bases and J by 8 bases, and 7 bases separated the two germline ends. This CDR3 spans 12 amino acids. The DNA of the CDR3 is TGTGCCAGCAGTGAGGGGGCGGGGGAGCTGTTTTTT. Its protein product is CASSEGAGELFF.

This clone was observed a single time. V is TRBV6-5 and J is TRBJ2-1; D not certain. Trimming left V 0 bases short and J 2 bases short, with 11 bases between. The CDR3 contains 16 residues. Germline CDR1 reads MNHEY; CDR2 reads SVGAGI. The DNA of the CDR3 is TGTGCCAGCAGTTACTCCTTTCTGAGCCCCTACAATGAGCAGTTCTTC. Protein sequence: CASSYSFLSPYNEQFF.

This clone is judged medium-sized (0.01 to 0.1%). The V call is TRBV27, the J call TRBJ1-4; D ambiguous. The CDR3 length is 14 residues. V was clipped by 4 bases and J by 6 bases, with 12 bases between them. Germline assignment: CDR1 MNHEY and CDR2 SMNVEV (reference sequence). CDR3 DNA sequence: TGTGCCAGCAGTTCGACCTACGGAGATGAAAAACTGTTTTTT. This codes for CASSSTYGDEKLFF. The variable domain in full, completed from reference TRBV27 and TRBJ1-4, reads EAQVTQNPRYLITVTGKKLTVTCSQNMNHEYMSWYRQDPGLGLRQIYYSMNVEVTDKGDVPEGYKVSRKEKRNFPLILESPSPNQTSLYFCASSSTYGDEKLFFGSGTQLSVL.

This clone has a handful of counts. Other DNA sequences in the same sample also yield this CDR3. This chain connects TRBV5-1 to TRBJ1-3, with D unresolved. V lost 0 bases and J 1 base, leaving 8 bases between the germline ends. This CDR3 is built from 15 residues. Per the germline V gene, CDR1 is SGHRS and CDR2 is YFSETQ. The CDR3 sequence: CASSLGGGSGNTIYF. The DNA for the CDR3 is TGCGCCAGCAGCTTGGGAGGCGGTTCTGGAAACACCATATATTTT.

The rearrangement uses TRBV5-6 and TRBJ1-2; D uncertain. This CDR3 is 13 amino acids long. Germline CDR1 and CDR2: SGHDT and YYEEEE. The ends were cut back, 0 bases at V and 6 bases at J, with 9 bases in the middle. CDR3 sequence: CASSLERTHGYTF. CDR3 DNA: TGTGCCAGCAGCTTGGAGCGGACCCATGGCTACACCTTC.

The gene calls are TRBV19 and TRBJ2-7; 7 bases are a match to TRBD1. Germline CDR1 LNHDA, CDR2 SQIVND (reference sequence). V gave up 1 base and J gave up 2 bases; unmatched junction bases: 2. The CDR3 covers 14 residues. The CDR3 region has the DNA TGTGCCAGTAGTATAGTGGGACAGACCTACGAGCAGTACTTC. This translates into CASSIVGQTYEQYF.

The rearrangement joins TRBV3-1 (or the pseudogene TRBV3-2) to TRBJ1-4, with a tentative D call TRBD1 (5 bases). Trimming pared 0 bases from V and 8 bases from J, leaving 19 bases between. The CDR3 is made up of 17 amino acids. Germline-derived CDR1 and CDR2 are LGHDT and YNNKEL (reference sequence). The CDR3 sequence: CASSQDLFGGDGEKLFF. CDR3 coding DNA: TGTGCCAGCAGCCAAGATCTTTTCGGAGGGGATGGAGAAAAACTGTTTTTT.

This chain connects TRBV5-4 to TRBJ1-5; 9 bases fit TRBD1. Germline V gene data show CDR1 as SGHNT and CDR2 as YYREEE (reference sequence). CDR3 size: 16 residues. Trimming removed 3 bases from V and 3 bases from J; junction bases left unmatched: 7. The CDR3, as DNA: TGTGCCAGCAGCTCCCAGGGACAGGGCCTCAATCAGCCCCAGCATTTT. Amino acid sequence: CASSSQGQGLNQPQHF.

The rearrangement uses TRBV7-2 and TRBJ2-7; 7 bases fit TRBD1. Germline assignment: CDR1 SGHTA and CDR2 FQGNSA. V gave up 4 bases and J gave up 2 bases; unmatched junction bases: 8. The CDR3 sequence is 15 residues long. The DNA of the CDR3 is TGTGCCAGCAGCTCCGGACAGGATCTTACCTACGAGCAGTACTTC. Translating gives CASSSGQDLTYEQYF.

This clone was seen only a few times. This chain uses TRBV5-1 with TRBJ1-4; D is undetermined. The CDR3 totals 13 residues. V was pared by 0 bases and J by 7 bases, with 7 bases between. The germline gives CDR1 SGHRS, CDR2 YFSETQ. This CDR3 reads CASSLGAVEKLFF. CDR3 DNA: TGCGCCAGCAGCTTGGGGGCTGTTGAAAAACTGTTTTTT.

The chain joins TRBV19 to TRBJ2-7, with TRBD1 matching over 7 bases. This CDR3 is 14 amino acids long. J gave up 6 bases and V 3 bases, and 8 bases lay outside the gene matches. Germline CDR1 and CDR2: LNHDA and SQIVND (reference sequence). CDR3 DNA: TGTGCCAGTAGTATGGGGACAGTATCGGCCGAGCAGTACTTC. It encodes CASSMGTVSAEQYF.

The rearrangement uses TRBV5-6 and TRBJ1-6; TRBD1 might be the D (5 bases). The CDR3 length is 14 residues. The ends were cut back, 2 bases at V and 10 bases at J, with 13 bases in the middle. Germline lookup yields CDR1 SGHDT and CDR2 YYEEEE. CDR3 bases: TGTGCCAGCAGCTTTTGGAGGGGTACATCACCCCTCCACTTT. Its translation: CASSFWRGTSPLHF.

The CDR3 spells CATKDRDTGELFF. The CDR3 nucleotides read TGTGCCACAAAGGACAGGGACACCGGGGAGCTGTTTTTT. The V and J genes are TRBV19 and TRBJ2-2; 8 bases fit TRBD1. Germline V CDR1 and CDR2: LNHDA, SQIVND (reference sequence). V shed 10 bases, J shed 3 bases, and the junction held 4 bases outside the gene matches. CDR3 length equals 13 residues. The full variable domain, in which reference TRBV19 and TRBJ2-2 provide the parts outside the CDR3, is DGGITQSPKYLFRKEGQNVTLSCEQNLNHDAMYWYRQDPGQGLRLIYYSQIVNDFQKGDIAEGYSVSREKKESFPLTVTSAQKNPTAFYLCATKDRDTGELFFGEGSRLTVL.

This clone showed up just once. The J gene is TRBJ2-1, the V gene TRBV27; D is perhaps TRBD1 (6 bases). This CDR3 spans 15 amino acids. The V gene lost 2 bases and the J gene lost 2 bases, with 10 bases spanning the gap. The germline V gene has CDR1 MNHEY and CDR2 SMNVEV (reference sequence). The CDR3 DNA sequence: TGTGCCAGCAGTTTAATAACAGGGCCCTACAATGAGCAGTTCTTC. Its translation: CASSLITGPYNEQFF.

The CDR3 DNA sequence: TGTGCCACCAGCAGAGAGGCGGCAGGGGGGTTCGACGAGCAGTACTTC. Translated, it gives CATSREAAGGFDEQYF. The chain links TRBV15 to TRBJ2-7; weak D call: TRBD1 (7 bases). There are 16 residues in the CDR3. Deletions cut 0 bases from V and 5 bases from J, with 17 bases between. Germline loops: CDR1 LNHNV, CDR2 YYDKDF (reference sequence).

The chain links TRBV7-2 to TRBJ2-5; 9 bases match TRBD1. This CDR3 region has 15 residues. With V trimmed by 4 bases and J by 5 bases, 8 bases remained unmatched. Germline-derived CDR1 and CDR2 are SGHTA and FQGNSA. The CDR3 DNA sequence: TGTGCCAGCAGCTCCCGACAGGGGGGGATCGAGACCCAGTACTTC. Translated, it gives CASSSRQGGIETQYF.

The chain recombines TRBV16 with TRBJ2-7; 7 bases match TRBD1. The CDR3 covers 16 residues. Germline loops: CDR1 KGHSY, CDR2 FQNENV. Trimming at V came to 1 base and at J to 2 bases, leaving 8 bases not matched to a gene. In DNA, the CDR3 is TGTGCCAGCAGCCAATTAGTGGACAGGACCACCTACGAGCAGTACTTC. It encodes CASSQLVDRTTYEQYF.

The J gene is TRBJ1-1, the V gene TRBV28; no firm D call. Per the germline V gene, CDR1 is MDHEN and CDR2 is SYDVKM. V was clipped by 7 bases and J by 7 bases, with 7 bases between them. The CDR3 consists of 10 residues. This CDR3 is CASKESEAFF. The CDR3, as DNA: TGTGCCAGCAAGGAGAGTGAAGCTTTCTTT.

The chain has TRBV13 and TRBJ1-5; D not resolved. The CDR3 runs 14 residues. CDR1 is PRHDT, CDR2 FYEKMQ, per germline (reference sequence). Trimming took off 0 bases at V and 4 bases at J, with 7 bases between the two ends. The CDR3 loop is CASSLGAANQPQHF. The CDR3 nucleotides read TGTGCCAGCAGCTTAGGGGCAGCGAATCAGCCCCAGCATTTT.

This chain uses TRBV9 with TRBJ2-3; D remains ambiguous. Germline-derived CDR1 and CDR2 are SGDLS and YYNGEE. V was trimmed by 3 bases and J by 2 bases, leaving 7 bases between them. The CDR3 extends over 13 amino acids. The CDR3 region is CASSGANTDTQYF. The CDR3, as DNA: TGTGCCAGCAGCGGAGCGAACACAGATACGCAGTATTTT.

The chain joins TRBV11-2 to TRBJ2-5; 7 positions agree with TRBD1. In germline, CDR1 is SGHAT, CDR2 FQNNGV. With 5 bases clipped from V and 2 bases from J, the junction kept 20 bases outside the gene matches. The CDR3 covers 19 residues. CDR3 DNA: TGTGCCAGCAGCACCTCGGGACAGCCAACGAAGGTTGGGCAAGAGACCCAGTACTTC. Protein: CASSTSGQPTKVGQETQYF.

The V call is TRBV7-2, the J call TRBJ2-2; TRBD2 matches 13 bases. Germline V gives CDR1 SGHTA, CDR2 FQGNSA. The CDR3 has 18 residues. V trimming: 4 bases; J trimming: 4 bases; junction bases outside the gene matches: 9. The CDR3 is CASSYIPGLAGATGELFF. CDR3 in DNA: TGTGCCAGCAGCTATATTCCAGGACTAGCGGGAGCCACCGGGGAGCTGTTTTTT.